This TCR beta chain stems from a study of shared clonotypes between healthy human individuals. General study points: Sorted-subset sequencing was shown by rarefaction to be incomplete despite large depth. With four donors compared, 4% to 5.5% of naive CD4 clonotypes were shared.

This clone appeared a single time. The antigen remains unidentified. Study processing details: From ImmunoSEQ came sequences covering only the junction and carrying no quality scores, so filtering differed. Using immunoSEQ multiplex PCR, the repertoire was profiled, and TCRdb retains in-frame clones only, with some absent. Clone size and the V and J calls come from that table; the DNA yielded D and trimming. This table holds over a million clones, around 75% found once. Germline V lookup: CDR1 MNHNS, CDR2 SASEGT. Trimming cost V 6 bases and J 3 bases; bases outside gene matches: 9. The CDR3 is 15 residues long.

The sequence was obtained from a man between 18 and 29 years old in good health. The chain employs TRBV6-1 and TRBJ2-5, with 8 bases lining up with TRBD1. Sequencing used memory CD4+ T cells sorted from blood. The sample's subset: CD45RA-negative fraction. The CDR3 protein is CASRYPGGVKETQYF. The CDR3 DNA follows: TGTGCCAGCAGATATCCAGGGGGCGTAAAAGAGACCCAGTACTTC.